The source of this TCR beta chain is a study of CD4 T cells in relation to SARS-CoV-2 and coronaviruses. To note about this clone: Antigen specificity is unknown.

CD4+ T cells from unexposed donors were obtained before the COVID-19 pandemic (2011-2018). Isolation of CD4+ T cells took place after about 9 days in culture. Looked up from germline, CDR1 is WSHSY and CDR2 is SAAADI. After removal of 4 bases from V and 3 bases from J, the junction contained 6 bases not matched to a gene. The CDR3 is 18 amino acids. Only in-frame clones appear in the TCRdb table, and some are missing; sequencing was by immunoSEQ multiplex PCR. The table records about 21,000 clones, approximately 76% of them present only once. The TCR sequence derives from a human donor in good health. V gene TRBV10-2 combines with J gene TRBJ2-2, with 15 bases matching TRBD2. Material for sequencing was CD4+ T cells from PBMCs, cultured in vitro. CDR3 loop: CASSVGGLAGGYTGELFF. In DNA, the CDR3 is TGCGCCAGCAGTGTAGGGGGACTAGCGGGAGGCTACACCGGGGAGCTGTTTTTT.